This T cell receptor (beta chain) is drawn from a study of beta chain features in type 1 diabetes. General observations from the study: Shortening of TCRB CDR3s, moderate but significant, appeared in all four CD4+ subsets of Type 1 diabetes patients.

This CDR3 is built from 15 residues. The V gene end was trimmed by 3 bases and the J gene end by 1 base; junction bases not matched to a gene: 5. Sequenced material consisted of expressed TCRB transcripts (all of the isolated RNA was reverse transcribed). Measured with immunoSEQ multiplex PCR; TCRdb has only the in-frame clones, and not every one. The table has 500,000 to 650,000 clones, under 15% seen once; the top ten hold more than 0.1%. This clone was counted between two and nine times. What it recognizes is unknown. The J gene is TRBJ2-7, the V gene TRBV23-1; TRBD1 matches 8 bases. TRBV23-1 carries the ORF label, with uncertain function. The specimen sequenced was naive CD4+ T cells from blood. The clonotype originates from a man in his thirties or forties with type 1 diabetes. CDR3 amino acids: CASSHPGQDSYEQYF. In DNA, the CDR3 is TGCGCCAGCAGTCACCCGGGACAGGATTCCTACGAGCAGTACTTC.